This T cell receptor (beta chain) was sequenced during a study of HIV-infected patients and healthy controls. Study outcomes and limitations: Untreated HIV+ repertoires had roughly threefold fewer distinct CDR3s and lower Shannon diversity than healthy controls. Slight age and sex differences between study cohorts did not explain the diversity differences. Apparent post-therapy Gini recovery among HIV-infected patients was not reproduced with size-matched repertoires. Donor HLA types were not determined in the study.

This CDR3 has 15 amino acids. Germline-derived CDR1 and CDR2 are SGHTA and FQGNSA. V lost 5 bases, J lost 2 bases, and 15 bases lay in between. No cell fractionation was done, so the repertoire covers all unsorted peripheral blood T cells. Alpha and beta constant-region primers primed reverse transcription of around 500 ng RNA. Separate chain-specific third strand synthesis with multiplexing indices produced the alpha and beta libraries. TCRdb recomputed calls from the 5' RACE reads with MiXCR, one row per CDR3 protein. The top ten clones hold about 2.6% of a sample with about 19,000 distinct CDR3 sequences, about 8.3% of them seen once. By sample share, this clonotype is medium-sized (0.01 to 0.1%). Its specificity is unknown.

The sequence was collected from an adult in good health. J is TRBJ2-5 and V is TRBV7-2; D is undetermined. What was sequenced was blood. The CDR3 bases are TGTGCCAGCAGCCCAAAAAGAGGCAGACAAGAGACCCAGTACTTC. As protein: CASSPKRGRQETQYF. The complete variable domain, with remaining parts taken from reference TRBV7-2 and TRBJ2-5, reads GAGVSQSPSNKVTEKGKDVELRCDPISGHTALYWYRQSLGQGLEFLIYFQGNSAPDKSGLPSDRFSAERTGGSVSTLTIQRTQQEDSAVYLCASSPKRGRQETQYFGPGTRLLVL.